The 26 T cell receptor beta chains in this list originate from one sample, sequenced in a study of blood T cells in healthy people across ages. Through a sample-barcoded 5' primer and a J-beta primer mix, a second PCR was run for roughly 6 to 12 cycles. Using its own MiXCR run on the 5' RACE reads, TCRdb lists one record per CDR3 protein. The sample includes more than 800,000 distinct CDR3 sequences, around 26% of them seen just once. The sequencing sample was made of blood. Receptor source: a woman of 80 years or more in good health.

This chain joins TRBV20-1 and TRBJ2-3, with D maybe TRBD2 (7 bases). The CDR3 contains 15 residues. V was trimmed by 3 bases and J by 3 bases, leaving 16 bases between them. From germline, CDR1 is DFQATT and CDR2 SNEGSKA (reference sequence). CDR3 protein: CSASKGGSWTDTQYF. CDR3 coding DNA: TGCAGTGCTAGTAAGGGGGGGTCGTGGACAGATACGCAGTATTTT.

This clonotype was detected ten times or more. The rearrangement links TRBV11-2 to TRBJ2-1; 14 positions agree with TRBD2. There are 17 residues in the CDR3. Germline lookup yields CDR1 SGHAT and CDR2 FQNNGV. V lost 1 base to trimming and J lost 2 bases; unmatched junction nucleotides: 1. The CDR3 here is CASSLGTSGGPYNEQFF. The CDR3 DNA reads TGTGCCAGCAGCTTAGGGACTAGCGGGGGGCCCTACAATGAGCAGTTCTTC.

This clonotype was seen many times. The chain joins TRBV5-5 to TRBJ1-5; D not resolved. The CDR3 sequence is 14 residues long. In germline, CDR1 is SGHKS, CDR2 YYEKEE (reference sequence). Trimming removed 4 bases at V and 4 bases at J, with 12 bases between. The CDR3 nucleotides read TGTGCCAGCAGCCCCGAGGTGGGGAATCAGCCCCAGCATTTT. It codes for CASSPEVGNQPQHF.

The table lists this clonotype with many counts. The rearrangement links TRBV6-6 to TRBJ2-5; perhaps D is TRBD1 or TRBD2 (6 bases each). V was cut by 7 bases and J by 1 base, with 16 bases left in between. CDR3 length: 15 amino acids. Germline CDR1 MNHNY, CDR2 SVGAGI (reference sequence). Here the CDR3 DNA reads TGTGCCAGCACTTTATCGGGGGCCTCCCAAGAGACCCAGTACTTC. This encodes CASTLSGASQETQYF.

This clonotype was picked up many times. This sequence joins TRBV6-5 and TRBJ2-4; a weak D match, TRBD2 (7 bases). The CDR3 runs 15 residues. CDR1 and CDR2 (germline): MNHEY, SVGAGI. Deletions cut 5 bases from V and 2 bases from J, with 13 bases between. CDR3 amino acids: CASSPRGGTKNIQYF. DNA of the CDR3: TGTGCCAGCAGTCCGAGGGGGGGGACCAAAAACATTCAGTACTTC.

This clonotype was picked up many times. The chain combines TRBV12-3 or TRBV12-4 with TRBJ2-3; D is uncertain. This CDR3 is built from 12 residues. V gave up 4 bases and J gave up 6 bases, with 8 bases separating them. CDR3 region: CASSSRRDTQYF. For the CDR3, the DNA is TGTGCCAGCAGTTCGAGGCGGGATACGCAGTATTTT.

V is TRBV29-1 and J is TRBJ1-4; perhaps TRBD1 as D (6 bases). The CDR3 contains 14 residues. V lost 7 bases, J lost 4 bases, and 16 bases lay in between. CDR1 is SQVTM and CDR2 is ANQGSEA in the germline V gene. CDR3 sequence reads: CSAGGGVGNEKLFF. The DNA for the CDR3 is TGCAGCGCTGGGGGGGGCGTGGGTAATGAAAAACTGTTTTTT.

This sequence joins TRBV14 and TRBJ2-7; maybe TRBD1 (6 bases). Germline lookup yields CDR1 SGHDN and CDR2 FVKESK. With 4 bases removed from V and 5 bases from J, the gap between germline ends came to 15 bases. This CDR3 has 14 residues. The CDR3 DNA follows: TGTGCCAGCAGCCTGGCAGGGGTCTCGAACGAGCAGTACTTC. Protein sequence: CASSLAGVSNEQYF. The full variable domain, rest sourced from reference TRBV14 and TRBJ2-7, is EAGVTQFPSHSVIEKGQTVTLRCDPISGHDNLYWYRRVMGKEIKFLLHFVKESKQDESGMPNNRFLAERTGGTYSTLKVQPAELEDSGVYFCASSLAGVSNEQYFGPGTRLTVT.

This chain links TRBV6-2 or TRBV6-3 with TRBJ2-5; D is unclear. The CDR3 runs 14 residues. Trimming cost V 6 bases and J 2 bases, with 13 bases left between them. Germline V gives CDR1 MNHEY, CDR2 SVGEGT. The CDR3 loop is CASRSRAVQETQYF. CDR3 sequence (DNA): TGTGCCAGCAGGTCCCGGGCCGTACAAGAGACCCAGTACTTC.

There are a few counts of this clonotype. The chain has TRBV5-1 and TRBJ1-1, with D unclear. With 5 bases removed from V and 4 bases from J, the gap between germline ends came to 12 bases. The CDR3 sequence is 13 residues long. Germline CDR1 reads SGHRS; CDR2 reads YFSETQ. The CDR3 is CASRAGEPTEAFF. The CDR3 DNA reads as TGCGCCAGCAGAGCCGGGGAACCCACTGAAGCTTTCTTT.

The genes are TRBV6-2 or TRBV6-3 and TRBJ1-6; D remains ambiguous. The CDR3 covers 15 residues. The germline CDR1 and CDR2 sequences are MNHEY and SVGEGT. V was pared by 8 bases and J by 0 bases, with 11 bases between. Written as DNA, the CDR3 is TGTGCCAGCTATTCCAAGAGCTCCTATAATTCACCCCTCCACTTT. Its protein product is CASYSKSSYNSPLHF.

This clonotype has a count of ten or more. The chain uses TRBV12-3 or TRBV12-4 and TRBJ2-5, with 12 bases that match TRBD2. Germline trimming cut 5 bases from V and 0 bases from J; bases unmatched to any gene: 7. There are 17 residues in the CDR3. This CDR3 is CASSQEGLAGHQETQYF. The CDR3 DNA sequence: TGTGCCAGCAGTCAAGAGGGACTAGCGGGTCACCAAGAGACCCAGTACTTC.

The table lists this clonotype with a few counts. The genes are TRBV5-5 and TRBJ1-6, with unresolved D. Trimming pared 0 bases from V and 9 bases from J, leaving 10 bases between. The length of the CDR3 is 14 residues. Germline lookup yields CDR1 SGHKS and CDR2 YYEKEE (reference sequence). The CDR3 sequence: CASSLEAEGSPLHF. The CDR3 DNA is TGTGCCAGCAGCTTGGAAGCAGAAGGTTCACCCCTCCACTTT.

This clonotype was counted at least ten times. This sequence joins TRBV2 and TRBJ2-4, with D perhaps assigned TRBD1 or TRBD2 (5 bases each). Trimming pared 6 bases from V and 5 bases from J, leaving 23 bases between. In germline, CDR1 is SNHLY, CDR2 FYNNEI. The CDR3 contains 17 residues. CDR3 region: CASRGTGIRVGQNIQYF. Here the CDR3 DNA reads TGTGCCAGCAGGGGAACCGGGATCAGGGTTGGGCAAAACATTCAGTACTTC.

This clonotype was seen repeatedly, ten times or more. CDR3 amino acids: CASSLAMGQGPYNEQFF. CDR3 DNA: TGCGCCAGCAGCTTGGCCATGGGACAGGGTCCCTACAATGAGCAGTTCTTC. This chain connects TRBV5-1 to TRBJ2-1, with 9 positions matching TRBD1. V shed 0 bases, J shed 2 bases, and the junction held 6 bases outside the gene matches. CDR1 is SGHRS and CDR2 is YFSETQ in the germline V gene. CDR3 length equals 17 residues.

This clonotype showed up just a few times. The junction departs from the called germline gene at one end, perhaps through a read error. V usage is TRBV2 and J usage is TRBJ2-7; the D is unclear. CDR1 SNHLY and CDR2 FYNNEI come from the germline V gene. The CDR3 contains 14 residues. CDR3 sequence: CPSRKRPETNEQYF. CDR3 sequence (DNA): TGTCCCAGCAGAAAGAGGCCGGAGACCAACGAGCAGTACTTC.

In its sample, this clonotype was seen many times. The chain couples TRBV5-5 to TRBJ2-5; D is undetermined. This CDR3 is built from 14 residues. Deletions cut 2 bases from V and 2 bases from J, with 10 bases between. The V gene's germline CDR1 is SGHKS and CDR2 YYEKEE (reference sequence). The CDR3 region has the DNA TGTGCCAGCAGCTTCCCCCACAGTCAAGAGACCCAGTACTTC. It codes for CASSFPHSQETQYF.

The chain has TRBV5-6 and TRBJ2-7; D uncertain. The J call may be wrong; the DNA end is better matched by TRBJ2-5. The CDR3 totals 12 residues. Germline assignment: CDR1 SGHDT and CDR2 YYEEEE. CDR3 loop: CASSFTPETQYF. The CDR3 DNA is TGTGCCAGCAGCTTTACCCCGGAGACCCAGTACTTC.

This clonotype was detected only a few times. This sequence joins TRBV20-1 and TRBJ1-1; unclear D gene. The CDR3 extends over 12 amino acids. Deletions cut 1 base from V and 4 bases from J, with 7 bases between. CDR1 and CDR2 from the germline V gene are DFQATT and SNEGSKA (reference sequence). In DNA form, the CDR3 reads TGCAGTGCTAGAGGTCCCAGCACTGAAGCTTTCTTT. Protein: CSARGPSTEAFF.

This clonotype was detected ten times or more. V is TRBV5-1 and J is TRBJ2-3, with D tentatively TRBD1 or TRBD2 (5 bases each). CDR3 size: 15 residues. The germline gives CDR1 SGHRS, CDR2 YFSETQ. Trimming left V 4 bases short and J 5 bases short, with 17 bases between. The CDR3 spells CASSAGTPLIDTQYF. CDR3 nucleotide sequence: TGCGCCAGCAGCGCCGGGACGCCTCTTATAGATACGCAGTATTTT. Drawing the rest from reference TRBV5-1 and TRBJ2-3, the complete variable domain is KAGVTQTPRYLIKTRGQQVTLSCSPISGHRSVSWYQQTPGQGLQFLFEYFSETQRNKGNFPGRFSGRQFSNSRSEMNVSTLELGDSALYLCASSAGTPLIDTQYFGPGTRLTVL.

This clonotype was seen repeatedly, ten times or more. The chain combines TRBV7-6 with TRBJ2-1; D is undetermined. V lost 1 base and J 6 bases, leaving 13 bases between the germline ends. The CDR3 has 15 residues. Per germline, CDR1 SGHVS and CDR2 FNYEAQ. The CDR3 DNA sequence: TGTGCCAGCAGCTTAGGCGAGAGGTCTGGCAATGAGCAGTTCTTC. Translating gives CASSLGERSGNEQFF.

This clonotype was counted ten times or more. The junction shows a germline mismatch at one end, possibly a read error. The chain is built from TRBV7-7 and TRBJ2-1, with 8 positions matching TRBD1. The CDR3 has 13 amino acids. Germline V CDR1 and CDR2: SSHAT, FNYEAQ (reference sequence). The CDR3 DNA reads TGTGCTAGCAGCCCAGGGACAGGCGGTGAGCAGTTCTTC. It is translated as CASSPGTGGEQFF.

The gene calls are TRBV2 and TRBJ2-4, with TRBD2 matching 12 bases. Germline V CDR1 and CDR2: SNHLY, FYNNEI. This CDR3 spans 17 amino acids. Unmatched junction bases numbered 5, after V lost 5 bases and J lost 0 bases. Written as DNA, the CDR3 is TGTGCCAGCAGTCGACTAGCGGGGGAACTAGCCAAAAACATTCAGTACTTC. It is translated as CASSRLAGELAKNIQYF.

This clonotype has more than one count but fewer than ten. The gene calls are TRBV12-3 or TRBV12-4 and TRBJ1-2; D uncertain. The V gene lost 5 bases and the J gene lost 8 bases, with 15 bases spanning the gap. The CDR3 covers 13 residues. The CDR3 DNA is TGTGCCAGCAGTATGGTCACCTACGCGGGCTACACCTTC. Its translation: CASSMVTYAGYTF.

This clonotype has just a few counts. The chain joins TRBV7-2 to TRBJ1-5; no clear D gene. The CDR3 is made up of 12 amino acids. Germline V gives CDR1 SGHTA, CDR2 FQGNSA. Trimming pared 5 bases from V and 4 bases from J, leaving 6 bases between. CDR3 nucleotide sequence: TGTGCCAGCAGCGCAATTAATCAGCCCCAGCATTTT. Its protein product is CASSAINQPQHF.

This clonotype was picked up a small number of times. The chain couples TRBV4-3 to TRBJ1-4; D is perhaps TRBD1 (5 bases). Germline V gene sequence: CDR1 LGHNA, CDR2 YSLEER. The CDR3 contains 14 residues. Trimming took 3 bases from V and 10 from J, leaving 15 bases between them. The CDR3, as DNA: TGCGCCAGCAGCCAGGGATCAGATAGGGGAAAACTGTTTTTT. This gives the protein CASSQGSDRGKLFF.